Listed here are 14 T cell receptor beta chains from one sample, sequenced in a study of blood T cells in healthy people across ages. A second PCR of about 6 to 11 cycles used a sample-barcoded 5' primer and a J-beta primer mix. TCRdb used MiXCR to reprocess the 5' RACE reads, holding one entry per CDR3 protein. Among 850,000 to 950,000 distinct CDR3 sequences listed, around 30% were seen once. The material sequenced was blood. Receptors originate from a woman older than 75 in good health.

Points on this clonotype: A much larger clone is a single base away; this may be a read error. DNA of the CDR3: TGTGCCAGTAAGTTCGGCGGGGCCTACAATGAGCAGTTCTTC. It yields the protein CASKFGGAYNEQFF. The chain is built from TRBV19 and TRBJ2-1, with a weak D call TRBD2 (6 bases). CDR3 size: 14 residues. V was shortened by 7 bases and J by 2 bases, with 12 bases between the two germline ends. From germline, CDR1 is LNHDA and CDR2 SQIVND (reference sequence).

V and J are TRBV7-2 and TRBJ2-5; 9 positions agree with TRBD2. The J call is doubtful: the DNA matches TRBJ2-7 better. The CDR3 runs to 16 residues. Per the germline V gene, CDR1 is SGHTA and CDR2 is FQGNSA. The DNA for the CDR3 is TGTGCCAGCAGCTTAGTGGGTAGCGGGAGTACCCACGAGCAGTACTTC. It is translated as CASSLVGSGSTHEQYF.

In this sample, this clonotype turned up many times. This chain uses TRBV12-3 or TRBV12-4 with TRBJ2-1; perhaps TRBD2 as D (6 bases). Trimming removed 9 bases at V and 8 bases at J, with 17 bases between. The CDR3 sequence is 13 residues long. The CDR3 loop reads CASAGTRGYEQFF. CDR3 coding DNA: TGTGCCAGTGCGGGGACCCGAGGGTATGAGCAGTTCTTC.

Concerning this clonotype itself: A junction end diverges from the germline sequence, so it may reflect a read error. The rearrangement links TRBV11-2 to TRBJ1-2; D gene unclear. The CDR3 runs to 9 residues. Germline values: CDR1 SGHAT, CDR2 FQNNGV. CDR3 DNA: TGTACCAGCCAGGATGGCTACACCTTC. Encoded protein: CTSQDGYTF.

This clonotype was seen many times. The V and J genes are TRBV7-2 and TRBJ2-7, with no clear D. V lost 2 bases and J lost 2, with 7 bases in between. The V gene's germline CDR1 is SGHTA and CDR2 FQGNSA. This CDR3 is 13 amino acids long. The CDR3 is CASSLKTPYEQYF. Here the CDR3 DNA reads TGTGCCAGCAGCTTAAAGACCCCCTACGAGCAGTACTTC.

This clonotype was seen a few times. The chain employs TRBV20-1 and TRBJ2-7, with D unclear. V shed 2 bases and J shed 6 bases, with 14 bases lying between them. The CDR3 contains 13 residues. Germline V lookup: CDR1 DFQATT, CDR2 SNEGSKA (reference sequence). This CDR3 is CSARRYKMVEQYF. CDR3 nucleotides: TGCAGTGCTAGAAGGTACAAGATGGTCGAGCAGTACTTC.

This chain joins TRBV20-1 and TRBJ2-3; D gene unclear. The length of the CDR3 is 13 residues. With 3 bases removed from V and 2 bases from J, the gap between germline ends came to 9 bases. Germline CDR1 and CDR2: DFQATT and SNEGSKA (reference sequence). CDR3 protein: CSASGYHTDTQYF. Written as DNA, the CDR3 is TGCAGTGCTAGCGGCTACCACACAGATACGCAGTATTTT.

CDR3 sequence (DNA): TGTGCCAGCAGTGTACCGGGACACTATGGCTACACCTTC. This encodes CASSVPGHYGYTF. This chain uses TRBV7-2 with TRBJ1-2; D possibly corresponds to TRBD1 (5 bases). Germline V lookup: CDR1 SGHTA, CDR2 FQGNSA. Trimming pared 6 bases from V and 3 bases from J, leaving 11 bases between. This CDR3 is 13 amino acids long.

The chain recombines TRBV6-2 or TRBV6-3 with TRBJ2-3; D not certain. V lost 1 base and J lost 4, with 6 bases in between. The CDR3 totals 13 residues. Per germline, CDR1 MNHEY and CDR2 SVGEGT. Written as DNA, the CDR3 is TGTGCCAGCAGTTACTTCCAGCCAGATACGCAGTATTTT. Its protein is CASSYFQPDTQYF.

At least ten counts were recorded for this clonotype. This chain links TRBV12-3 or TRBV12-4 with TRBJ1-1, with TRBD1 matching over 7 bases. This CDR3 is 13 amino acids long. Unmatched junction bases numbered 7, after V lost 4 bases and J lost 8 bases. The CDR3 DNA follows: TGTGCCAGCAGTTCCTTTACAGGGGCGGAAGCTTTCTTT. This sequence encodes CASSSFTGAEAFF.

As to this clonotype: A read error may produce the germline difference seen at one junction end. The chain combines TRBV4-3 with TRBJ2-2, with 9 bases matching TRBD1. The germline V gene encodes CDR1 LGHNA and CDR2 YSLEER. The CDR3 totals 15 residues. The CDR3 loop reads CANSQGTGYAGELFF. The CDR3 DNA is TGCGCCAACAGCCAAGGGACAGGGTACGCCGGGGAGCTGTTTTTT.

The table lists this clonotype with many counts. CDR3 residues: CASSLRTAYQETQYF. The CDR3 region has the DNA TGCGCCAGCAGCTTGAGGACTGCGTACCAAGAGACCCAGTACTTC. The J gene is TRBJ2-5, the V gene TRBV5-1, with D tentatively TRBD2 (5 bases). The CDR3 consists of 15 residues. Germline V gene lookup returns CDR1 SGHRS and CDR2 YFSETQ. V was shortened by 1 base and J by 0 bases, with 10 bases between the two germline ends.

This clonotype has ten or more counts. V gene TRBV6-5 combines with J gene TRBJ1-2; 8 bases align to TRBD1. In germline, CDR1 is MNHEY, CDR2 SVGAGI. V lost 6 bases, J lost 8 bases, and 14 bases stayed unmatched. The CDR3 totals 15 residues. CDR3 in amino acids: CASSRAAYRGFGYTF. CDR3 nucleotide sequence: TGTGCCAGCAGCCGAGCAGCATACAGGGGGTTCGGCTACACCTTC.

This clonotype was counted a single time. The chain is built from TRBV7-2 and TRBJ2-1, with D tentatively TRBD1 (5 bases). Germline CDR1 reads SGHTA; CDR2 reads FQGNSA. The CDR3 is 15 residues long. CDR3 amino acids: CVGSQVGRVFNEQFF. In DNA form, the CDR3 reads TGTGTCGGCAGCCAGGTTGGCAGGGTTTTCAATGAGCAGTTCTTC.